These 32 T cell receptor beta chains originate from one sample sequenced in a study of T-cell reconstitution after alpha-beta-depleted transplantation in children. Preparation of the TCRbeta library involved a method that used unique molecular identifiers. TCRdb analysed the PCR reads with MiXCR anew, one entry per CDR3 protein. This sample yields roughly 400,000 distinct CDR3 sequences, of which 20% are seen a single time; 3.8% belongs to the top ten. The input for sequencing was PBMCs from the stem cell graft donor, taken from the stem cell graft. The source of these receptors is a human donor who donated a stem cell graft to a child with acute myeloid leukemia.

In its sample, this clonotype was seen many times. The J gene is TRBJ2-1, the V gene TRBV12-3 or TRBV12-4; 9 bases are a match to TRBD1. The junction had 3 bases not matched to a gene; V was cut back by 6 bases and J by 6 bases. The CDR3 sequence is 13 residues long. CDR3 protein: CASSTTGGNEQFF. The CDR3 DNA follows: TGTGCCAGCAGCACGACAGGGGGCAATGAGCAGTTCTTC.

The chain employs TRBV7-2 and TRBJ2-4, with 8 bases fitting TRBD2. In germline, CDR1 is SGHTA, CDR2 FQGNSA. V lost 0 bases, J lost 8 bases, and 12 bases stayed unmatched. The CDR3 is 17 residues long. CDR3 in DNA: TGTGCCAGCAGCTTAGCGCTGGCGGGAGGTTTCGGGGACATTCAGTACTTC. It encodes CASSLALAGGFGDIQYF. Looking up the rest from reference TRBV7-2 and TRBJ2-4 gives the full variable domain: GAGVSQSPSNKVTEKGKDVELRCDPISGHTALYWYRQSLGQGLEFLIYFQGNSAPDKSGLPSDRFSAERTGGSVSTLTIQRTQQEDSAVYLCASSLALAGGFGDIQYFGAGTRLSVL.

This clonotype was seen more than once but under ten times. The chain carries TRBV28 and TRBJ1-4; the match to TRBD1 covers 11 bases. V dropped 5 bases and J dropped 1; count of bases not matched to a gene: 12. The CDR3 has 19 residues. Germline CDR1 MDHEN, CDR2 SYDVKM. CDR3 loop: CASSTRLAGTGGTNEKLFF. CDR3 nucleotide sequence: TGTGCCAGCAGTACTCGCCTTGCGGGGACAGGGGGAACTAATGAAAAACTGTTTTTT.

The V and J genes are TRBV12-3 or TRBV12-4 and TRBJ2-2; no definite D call. V was trimmed by 5 bases and J by 4 bases, leaving 11 bases between them. The CDR3 loop spans 14 amino acids. The CDR3 region has the DNA TGTGCCAGCAGTCAATACAGCCTCACCGGGGAGCTGTTTTTT. This translates into CASSQYSLTGELFF.

V is TRBV3-1 and J is TRBJ2-1, with D maybe TRBD2 (6 bases). CDR3 length: 17 residues. The germline V gene has CDR1 LGHDT and CDR2 YNNKEL (reference sequence). Deletions cut 0 bases from V and 0 bases from J, with 12 bases between. The CDR3 bases are TGTGCCAGCAGCCAAGATGATGCGGGACTCTCCTACAATGAGCAGTTCTTC. Translating gives CASSQDDAGLSYNEQFF.

V and J are TRBV6-1 and TRBJ2-6; maybe TRBD2 (6 bases). The CDR3 runs 17 residues. Germline-derived CDR1 and CDR2 are MNHNS and SASEGT. The ends were cut back, 6 bases at V and 0 bases at J, with 15 bases in the middle. The CDR3 loop reads CASREGPLGSGANVLTF. The DNA of the CDR3 is TGTGCCAGCAGGGAGGGACCGCTAGGCTCTGGGGCCAACGTCCTGACTTTC.

There are a few counts of this clonotype. V and J are TRBV20-1 and TRBJ2-3, with 14 positions matching TRBD2. Germline assignment: CDR1 DFQATT and CDR2 SNEGSKA (reference sequence). CDR3 length: 16 residues. Losses at the gene ends were 4 bases for V and 2 bases for J; bases not matched to a gene: 5. CDR3 region: CSAIPTSGRVTDTQYF. In DNA, the CDR3 is TGCAGTGCTATCCCGACTAGCGGGAGGGTCACAGATACGCAGTATTTT.

The V call is TRBV2, the J call TRBJ2-3; 8 bases align to TRBD2. The CDR3 loop spans 16 amino acids. The J segment lost 8 bases and the V segment lost 4 bases, leaving 14 bases of the junction unmatched. Per germline, CDR1 SNHLY and CDR2 FYNNEI. The CDR3, as DNA: TGTGCCAGCAGTGTGTCAAGCGGGAGATTAAGCGGTACGCAGTATTTT. Its translation is CASSVSSGRLSGTQYF.

The rearrangement joins TRBV4-3 to TRBJ2-5, with unresolved D. The CDR3 runs 15 residues. Trimming removed 3 bases at V and 5 bases at J, with 16 bases between. Germline assignment: CDR1 LGHNA and CDR2 YSLEER. CDR3 coding DNA: TGCGCCAGCAGCCACAACAACCGTGTAGGGGAGACCCAGTACTTC. It specifies CASSHNNRVGETQYF.

The chain recombines TRBV21-1 with TRBJ2-6; the table's TRBD1 call for D was not verified on the DNA. TRBV21-1 is noted as a pseudogene. The CDR3 totals 18 residues. DNA for the CDR3: TGTGCCAGCAGCAAAGGGGGACAGATCCCAGCTGGGGCCAACGTCCTGACTTTC. It codes for CASSKGGQIPAGANVLTF.

This clonotype was found many times. This chain joins TRBV4-3 and TRBJ2-5; TRBD1 might be the D (5 bases). V dropped 0 bases and J dropped 3 bases, with 8 bases sitting between them. Looked up from germline, CDR1 is LGHNA and CDR2 is YSLEER. The CDR3 contains 14 residues. Here the CDR3 DNA reads TGCGCCAGCAGCCAAGACAGGGTGGAAGAGACCCAGTACTTC. Its protein is CASSQDRVEETQYF.

This clonotype occurred a few times. The CDR3 DNA reads as TGTGCCAGCGTGAGCGGCAGGGGTGAGCAGTTCTTC. Protein: CASVSGRGEQFF. The J gene is TRBJ2-1, the V gene TRBV3-1; possibly TRBD1 for D (6 bases). Germline V gene sequence: CDR1 LGHDT, CDR2 YNNKEL (reference sequence). The V end lost 8 bases, the J end lost 9 bases, and 14 bases lay between the germline ends. There are 12 residues in the CDR3.

This clonotype was found a few times. The junction differs from germline at one of its ends, possibly a read error. J is TRBJ1-3 and V is TRBV12-3 or TRBV12-4; D is ambiguous. This CDR3 contains 12 residues. CDR3 nucleotide sequence: TGTGTCAGCAGTCCGGATGGAAACACCATATATTTT. The encoded protein is CVSSPDGNTIYF.

This clonotype has a handful of counts. The V gene is TRBV7-8, the J gene TRBJ2-7; 9 nucleotides agree with TRBD2. The CDR3 has 15 amino acids. The V segment lost 1 base and the J segment 3 bases; nucleotides outside the gene matches: 4. CDR1 is SGHVS and CDR2 is FQNEAQ in the germline V gene. The CDR3 sequence: CASSLGTSDYYEQYF. Here the CDR3 DNA reads TGTGCCAGCAGCTTAGGGACTAGCGATTACTACGAGCAGTACTTC. Combining the CDR3 with reference TRBV7-8 and TRBJ2-7 gives the whole variable domain GAGVSQSPRYKVAKRGQDVALRCDPISGHVSLFWYQQALGQGPEFLTYFQNEAQLDKSGLPSDRFFAERPEGSVSTLKIQRTQQEDSAVYLCASSLGTSDYYEQYFGPGTRLTVT.

This clonotype was seen many times. CDR3 amino acids: CASRQGLTYRNEQFF. CDR3 sequence (DNA): TGTGCCAGCAGGCAGGGACTCACCTATAGGAATGAGCAGTTCTTC. The chain recombines TRBV12-3 or TRBV12-4 with TRBJ2-1; D is possibly TRBD2 (6 bases). The ends were cut back, 6 bases at V and 7 bases at J, with 19 bases in the middle. This CDR3 contains 15 residues.

The genes are TRBV20-1 and TRBJ2-5, with 10 bases lining up with TRBD2. This CDR3 comprises 15 residues. Germline assignment: CDR1 DFQATT and CDR2 SNEGSKA (reference sequence). V shed 3 bases, J shed 4 bases, and the junction held 8 bases outside the gene matches. The chain's CDR3 is CSASSQREGRETQYF. In nucleotides, the CDR3 is TGCAGTGCTAGTTCCCAGCGGGAGGGCAGAGAGACCCAGTACTTC.

The J gene is TRBJ2-7, the V gene TRBV5-1; maybe TRBD2 (5 bases). This CDR3 is built from 14 residues. Trimming removed 2 bases at V and 3 bases at J, with 12 bases between. Germline CDR1 is SGHRS and CDR2 is YFSETQ. CDR3 nucleotides: TGCGCCAGCAGCTTAGGAGGAAAGGACTACGAGCAGTACTTC. This gives the protein CASSLGGKDYEQYF.

This clonotype was recorded many times. The chain uses TRBV29-1 and TRBJ2-7; 9 nucleotides agree with TRBD1. J was trimmed by 4 bases and V by 6 bases; bases with no gene match: 7. The CDR3 contains 13 residues. Germline lookup yields CDR1 SQVTM and CDR2 ANQGSEA. The CDR3 region is CSVGTGGAYEQYF. The CDR3 DNA follows: TGCAGCGTAGGCACAGGGGGCGCGTACGAGCAGTACTTC.

The chain joins TRBV28 to TRBJ2-3, with unresolved D. The CDR3 runs to 11 residues. Trimming took 4 bases from V and 9 from J, leaving 8 bases between them. Per the germline V gene, CDR1 is MDHEN and CDR2 is SYDVKM. The CDR3 loop is CASSSRLTQYF. CDR3 DNA sequence: TGTGCCAGCAGTTCTAGGTTGACGCAGTATTTT.

Many counts were recorded for this clonotype. The rearrangement uses TRBV20-1 and TRBJ1-4; the D is unclear. This CDR3 is built from 11 residues. Trimming pared 2 bases from V and 7 bases from J, leaving 5 bases between. Germline V CDR1 and CDR2: DFQATT, SNEGSKA (reference sequence). In DNA, the CDR3 is TGCAGTGCTAGATTAGGTGAAAAACTGTTTTTT. Amino acids: CSARLGEKLFF.

The table lists this clonotype with a few counts. The gene calls are TRBV5-6 and TRBJ2-7, with 10 positions matching TRBD2. Germline V gives CDR1 SGHDT, CDR2 YYEEEE. J lost 5 bases, V lost 3 bases, and 14 bases had no gene match. CDR3 size: 17 residues. CDR3 DNA sequence: TGTGCCAGCAGCTCCCTAATTGATACTAGCGGGAAGGACGAGCAGTACTTC. It is translated as CASSSLIDTSGKDEQYF.

The chain joins TRBV21-1 to TRBJ2-5. TRBV21-1 is tagged as a pseudogene. This CDR3 has 14 residues. This chain's CDR3 is CASSNLKWEETQYF. CDR3 in DNA: TGTGCCAGCAGCAACCTCAAGTGGGAAGAGACCCAGTACTTC.

For the CDR3, the DNA is TGCGCCAGCAGCTTCGGGACAGCTCAAGAGACCCAGTACTTC. Protein sequence: CASSFGTAQETQYF. The genes are TRBV5-1 and TRBJ2-5, with 7 bases fitting TRBD1. CDR1 is SGHRS, CDR2 YFSETQ, per germline. V was clipped by 2 bases and J by 2 bases; unmatched bases: 3. The CDR3 contains 14 residues.

This clonotype was seen a few times. The chain couples TRBV20-1 to TRBJ2-7; TRBD2 aligns across 10 bases. This CDR3 spans 12 amino acids. V shed 5 bases and J 4 bases; nucleotides not matched to a gene: 2. Germline loops: CDR1 DFQATT, CDR2 SNEGSKA (reference sequence). CDR3 sequence (DNA): TGCAGTGCTGCTAGCGGGAGTTACGAGCAGTACTTC. Translated, it gives CSAASGSYEQYF.

The V and J genes are TRBV13 and TRBJ2-7; TRBD2 is a possible D gene (5 bases). The CDR3 runs to 15 residues. Trimming shortened V by 5 bases and J by 1 base, and 15 bases separated the two germline ends. In germline, CDR1 is PRHDT, CDR2 FYEKMQ (reference sequence). CDR3 coding DNA: TGTGCCAGCAGCACACTAGATTCGCCTTCCTACGAGCAGTACTTC. This gives the protein CASSTLDSPSYEQYF.

The rearrangement links TRBV12-3 or TRBV12-4 to TRBJ2-4, with 11 bases fitting TRBD1. The CDR3 is 14 residues long. After removal of 3 bases from V and 6 bases from J, the junction contained 1 base not matched to a gene. The CDR3 sequence is CASSFGTGGNIQYF. CDR3 coding DNA: TGTGCCAGCAGTTTTGGGACAGGGGGAAACATTCAGTACTTC.

Many counts were recorded for this clonotype. The chain employs TRBV12-3 or TRBV12-4 and TRBJ1-6, with TRBD1 matching over 10 bases. The CDR3 is 13 amino acids. V lost 6 bases and J lost 10; bases outside the gene matches: 3. CDR3 bases: TGTGCCAGCAGCCGACAGGGGGCCTCACCCCTCCACTTT. Amino acid sequence: CASSRQGASPLHF.

This clonotype showed up just a few times. The gene calls are TRBV5-1 and TRBJ2-3; D possibly corresponds to TRBD2 (6 bases). CDR1 is SGHRS, CDR2 YFSETQ, per germline. The V end lost 2 bases, the J end lost 2 bases, and 12 bases lay between the germline ends. The CDR3 spans 15 residues. The CDR3 region is CASSLTRGLTDTQYF. CDR3 sequence (DNA): TGCGCCAGCAGCTTAACGCGGGGCCTCACAGATACGCAGTATTTT.

The chain carries TRBV5-1 and TRBJ1-1; 7 positions match TRBD1. CDR1 SGHRS and CDR2 YFSETQ come from the germline V gene. J lost 6 bases, V lost 0 bases, and 8 bases had no gene match. CDR3 size: 15 residues. The CDR3 sequence: CASSLVFRTGAEAFF. The CDR3 DNA sequence: TGCGCCAGCAGCTTGGTATTCCGGACAGGTGCTGAAGCTTTCTTT. The variable domain in full, completed from reference TRBV5-1 and TRBJ1-1, reads KAGVTQTPRYLIKTRGQQVTLSCSPISGHRSVSWYQQTPGQGLQFLFEYFSETQRNKGNFPGRFSGRQFSNSRSEMNVSTLELGDSALYLCASSLVFRTGAEAFFGQGTRLTVV.

The chain uses TRBV29-1 and TRBJ2-1; D not resolved. The CDR3 totals 12 residues. V lost 4 bases to trimming and J lost 1 base, with 5 bases between them. CDR1 and CDR2 from the germline V gene are SQVTM and ANQGSEA. The CDR3 coding sequence is TGCAGCGTTGGGGGTTCCTACAATGAGCAGTTCTTC. This codes for CSVGGSYNEQFF.

This clonotype was counted between two and nine times. The J gene is TRBJ2-3, the V gene TRBV2, with D hard to call. Between the trimmed V and J ends, which lost 5 bases and 4 bases, there was a span of 13 bases. The CDR3 is made up of 14 amino acids. CDR1 SNHLY and CDR2 FYNNEI come from the germline V gene. Here the CDR3 reads CASSSVSISDTQYF. The CDR3 nucleotides are TGTGCCAGCAGTTCGGTCTCAATTTCAGATACGCAGTATTTT.

This clonotype has ten or more counts. The rearrangement uses TRBV28 and TRBJ1-2, with TRBD1 matching 7 bases. Germline lookup yields CDR1 MDHEN and CDR2 SYDVKM. The J segment lost 0 bases and the V segment lost 4 bases, leaving 5 bases of the junction unmatched. This CDR3 spans 15 amino acids. The CDR3 reads CASSSPGTANYGYTF. The CDR3 DNA reads as TGTGCCAGCAGTTCACCCGGGACAGCTAACTATGGCTACACCTTC.